This T cell receptor (beta chain) was observed in a study of ipilimumab plus nivolumab after autologous stem cell transplantation. On this clone itself: Its specificity is unknown.

Here immunoSEQ multiplex PCR was the method, and the copy in TCRdb shows in-frame clones only, minus some. The table includes some 41,000 clones, nearly 95% detected once. Study observations and caveats: Per the authors, repertoire, Treg and microbiota data justify further study.

The TCR originated in a male donor with multiple myeloma. Source: PBMCs, taken in a trial of ipilimumab plus nivolumab as post-transplant consolidation.

DNA for the CDR3: TGTGCCAGCAGCCGAGTAGAGGGAACCGCTATGAAGCAGTACTTC. It yields the protein CASSRVEGTAMKQYF. V and J are TRBV5-4 and TRBJ2-7; D is perhaps TRBD2 (5 bases). Trimming cost V 4 bases and J 8 bases, with 22 bases left between them. CDR3 length: 15 amino acids. Looked up from germline, CDR1 is SGHNT and CDR2 is YYREEE (reference sequence).